Sequencing of this T cell receptor (beta chain) was carried out in a study of blood T cell repertoires in COVID-19. Assay used: immunoSEQ multiplex PCR; TCRdb lists only in-frame clones, some missing. The sample contains a few hundred thousand clones, roughly 90% of which appear only once. Germline V CDR1 and CDR2: MNHEY, SMNVEV (reference sequence). V lost 6 bases to trimming and J lost 3 bases; unmatched junction nucleotides: 7. This CDR3 region has 14 residues. Sequencing was carried out using peripheral blood. The chain couples TRBV27 to TRBJ1-1; TRBD1 agrees at 7 bases. The TCR was taken from a man aged 18 to 30 with active or convalescent COVID-19. The CDR3 reads CASSPGQFDTEAFF. The CDR3, as DNA: TGTGCCAGCAGCCCGGGACAGTTCGACACTGAAGCTTTCTTT.